This T cell receptor beta chain was identified during a study of long-term antiretroviral therapy in people with HIV. Participants with HIV, all of them, were treated in the United States. Survey level was the resolution at which the v3.0 immunoSEQ assay ran. The method was immunoSEQ multiplex PCR; TCRdb's version includes in-frame clones alone and lacks a portion of them. The sample comprises 20,000 to 25,000 clones, around nine tenths of which are singletons, and under 8.5% rests with the top ten. Between the trimmed V and J ends, which lost 6 bases and 4 bases, there was a span of 4 bases. This CDR3 contains 10 residues. Germline V gene data show CDR1 as DFQATT and CDR2 as SNEGSKA (reference sequence). Remarks on this clone: Its specificity is unknown.

Study-level results: Clones with expansion before ART led the repertoire at all time points.

This sequence joins TRBV20-1 and TRBJ2-1; D call uncertain. Here the sequenced sample was unsorted PBMCs, taken 0.6 years after starting antiretroviral therapy. The TCR originated in a man aged 55 to 69 with HIV. The DNA for the CDR3 is TGCAGTGCCAGATACAATGAGCAGTTCTTC. Translated: CSARYNEQFF.